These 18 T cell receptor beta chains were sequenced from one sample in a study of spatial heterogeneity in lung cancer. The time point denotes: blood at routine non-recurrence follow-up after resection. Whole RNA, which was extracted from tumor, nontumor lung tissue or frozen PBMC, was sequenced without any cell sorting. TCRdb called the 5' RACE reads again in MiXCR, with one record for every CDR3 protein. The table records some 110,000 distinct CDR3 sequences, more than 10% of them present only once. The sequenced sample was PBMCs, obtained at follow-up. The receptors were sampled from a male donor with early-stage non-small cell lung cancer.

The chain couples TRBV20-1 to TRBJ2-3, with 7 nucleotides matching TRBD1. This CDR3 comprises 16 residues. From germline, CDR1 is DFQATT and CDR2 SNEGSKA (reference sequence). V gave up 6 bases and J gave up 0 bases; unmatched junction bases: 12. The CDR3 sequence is CSATLPRTGSTDTQYF. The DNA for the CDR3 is TGCAGTGCCACCCTACCCCGGACAGGCAGCACAGATACGCAGTATTTT.

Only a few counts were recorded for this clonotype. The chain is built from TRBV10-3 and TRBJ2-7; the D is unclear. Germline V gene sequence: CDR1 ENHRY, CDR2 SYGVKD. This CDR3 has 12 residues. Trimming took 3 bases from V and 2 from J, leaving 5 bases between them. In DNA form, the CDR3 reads TGTGCCATCAGTGACACCGCCTACGAGCAGTACTTC. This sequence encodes CAISDTAYEQYF.

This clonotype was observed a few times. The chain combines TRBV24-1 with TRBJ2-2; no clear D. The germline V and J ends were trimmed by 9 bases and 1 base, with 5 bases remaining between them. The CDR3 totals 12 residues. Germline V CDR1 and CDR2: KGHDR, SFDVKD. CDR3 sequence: CATEKNTGELFF. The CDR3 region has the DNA TGTGCCACCGAGAAGAACACCGGGGAGCTGTTTTTT.

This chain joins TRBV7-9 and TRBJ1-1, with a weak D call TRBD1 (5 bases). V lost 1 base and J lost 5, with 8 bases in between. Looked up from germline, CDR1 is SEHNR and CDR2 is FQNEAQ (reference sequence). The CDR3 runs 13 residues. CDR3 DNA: TGTGCCAGCAGCTTAGAAAAGGGGACTGAAGCTTTCTTT. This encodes CASSLEKGTEAFF. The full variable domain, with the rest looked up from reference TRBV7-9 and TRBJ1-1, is DTGVSQNPRHKITKRGQNVTFRCDPISEHNRLYWYRQTLGQGPEFLTYFQNEAQLEKSRLLSDRFSAERPKGSFSTLEIQRTEQGDSAMYLCASSLEKGTEAFFGQGTRLTVV.

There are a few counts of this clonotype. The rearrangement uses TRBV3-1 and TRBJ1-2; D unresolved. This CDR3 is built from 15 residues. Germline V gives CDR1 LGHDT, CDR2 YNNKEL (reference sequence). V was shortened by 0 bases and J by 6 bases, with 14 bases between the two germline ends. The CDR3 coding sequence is TGTGCCAGCAGCCAAGATGTAGGGCCCTGGGATGGCTACACCTTC. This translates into CASSQDVGPWDGYTF.

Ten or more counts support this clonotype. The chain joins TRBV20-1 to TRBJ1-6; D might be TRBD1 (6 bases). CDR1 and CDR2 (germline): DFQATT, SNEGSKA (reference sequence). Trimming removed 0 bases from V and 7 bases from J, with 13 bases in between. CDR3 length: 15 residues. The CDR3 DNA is TGCAGTGCTAGAGATCGCAGGGGAGGGAATTCACCCCTCCACTTT. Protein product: CSARDRRGGNSPLHF.

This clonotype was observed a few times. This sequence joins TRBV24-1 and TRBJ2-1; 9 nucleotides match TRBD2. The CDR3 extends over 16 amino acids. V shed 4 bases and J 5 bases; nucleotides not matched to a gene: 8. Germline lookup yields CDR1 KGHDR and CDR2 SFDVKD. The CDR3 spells CATSEGAAGGNNEQFF. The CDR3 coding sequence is TGTGCCACCAGTGAAGGGGCAGCGGGGGGCAACAATGAGCAGTTCTTC.

CDR3: CSVAGRAGYGYTF. The DNA of the CDR3 is TGCAGCGTTGCGGGCAGGGCTGGCTATGGCTACACCTTC. This chain uses TRBV29-1 with TRBJ1-2; maybe TRBD1 (5 bases). This CDR3 contains 13 residues. The ends were cut back, 4 bases at V and 4 bases at J, with 13 bases in the middle. Germline CDR1 SQVTM, CDR2 ANQGSEA.

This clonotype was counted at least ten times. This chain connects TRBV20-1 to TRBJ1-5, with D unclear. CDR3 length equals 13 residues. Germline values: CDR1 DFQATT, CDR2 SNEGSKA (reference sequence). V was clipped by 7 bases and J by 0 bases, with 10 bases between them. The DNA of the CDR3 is TGCAGTGTCGTCGAAAATAGCAATCAGCCCCAGCATTTT. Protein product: CSVVENSNQPQHF.

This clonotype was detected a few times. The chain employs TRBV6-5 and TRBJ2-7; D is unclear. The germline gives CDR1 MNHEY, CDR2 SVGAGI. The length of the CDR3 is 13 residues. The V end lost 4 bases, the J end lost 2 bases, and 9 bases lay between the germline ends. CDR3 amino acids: CASSSSITYEQYF. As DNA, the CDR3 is TGTGCCAGCAGTTCTAGTATTACCTACGAGCAGTACTTC.

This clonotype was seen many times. CDR3 loop: CASTGRVDQPQHF. Here the CDR3 DNA reads TGCGCCAGTACCGGTCGGGTTGATCAGCCCCAGCATTTT. The chain links TRBV10-2 to TRBJ1-5; no clear D gene. V shed 9 bases and J shed 5 bases, with 14 bases lying between them. Germline-derived CDR1 and CDR2 are WSHSY and SAAADI. The CDR3 is made up of 13 amino acids.

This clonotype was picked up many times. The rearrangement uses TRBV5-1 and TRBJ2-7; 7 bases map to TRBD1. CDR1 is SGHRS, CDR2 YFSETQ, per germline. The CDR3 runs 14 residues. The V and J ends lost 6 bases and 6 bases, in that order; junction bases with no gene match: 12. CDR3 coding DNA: TGCGCCAGCACCGGACCAGGGGGAGTTAGCGAGCAGTACTTC. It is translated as CASTGPGGVSEQYF.

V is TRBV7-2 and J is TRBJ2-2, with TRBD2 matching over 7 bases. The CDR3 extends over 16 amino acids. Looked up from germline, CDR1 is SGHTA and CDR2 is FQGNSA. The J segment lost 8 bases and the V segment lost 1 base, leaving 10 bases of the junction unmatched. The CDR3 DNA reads TGTGCCAGCAGCTTAGGTGGAGCGGGGCTCCAAGGGGAGCTGTTTTTT. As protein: CASSLGGAGLQGELFF.

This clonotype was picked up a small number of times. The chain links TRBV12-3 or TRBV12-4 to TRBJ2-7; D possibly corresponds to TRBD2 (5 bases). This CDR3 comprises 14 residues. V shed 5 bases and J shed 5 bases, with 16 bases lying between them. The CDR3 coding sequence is TGTGCCAGCAGTGTATCCGAGGGATTCCACGAGCAGTACTTC. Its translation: CASSVSEGFHEQYF.

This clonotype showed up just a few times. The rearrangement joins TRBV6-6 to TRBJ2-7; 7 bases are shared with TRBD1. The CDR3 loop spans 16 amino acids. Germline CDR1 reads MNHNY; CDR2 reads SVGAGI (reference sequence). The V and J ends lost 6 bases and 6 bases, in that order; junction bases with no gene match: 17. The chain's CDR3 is CASRKLSRGQSGEQYF. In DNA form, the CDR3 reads TGTGCCAGCAGAAAATTATCCCGGGGACAGTCTGGCGAGCAGTACTTC.

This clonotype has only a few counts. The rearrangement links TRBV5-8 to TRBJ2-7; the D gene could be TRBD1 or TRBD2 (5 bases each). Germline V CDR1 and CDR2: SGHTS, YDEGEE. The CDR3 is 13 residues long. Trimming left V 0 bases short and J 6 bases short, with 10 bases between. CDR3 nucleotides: TGTGCCAGCAGCTTGGACGGGGCCGGCGAGCAGTACTTC. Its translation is CASSLDGAGEQYF.

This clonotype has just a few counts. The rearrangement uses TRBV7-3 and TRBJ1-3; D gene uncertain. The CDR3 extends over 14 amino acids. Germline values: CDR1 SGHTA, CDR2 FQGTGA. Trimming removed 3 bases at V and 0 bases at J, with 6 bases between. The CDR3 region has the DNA TGTGCCAGCAGCTTCGACACCTCTGGAAACACCATATATTTT. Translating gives CASSFDTSGNTIYF.

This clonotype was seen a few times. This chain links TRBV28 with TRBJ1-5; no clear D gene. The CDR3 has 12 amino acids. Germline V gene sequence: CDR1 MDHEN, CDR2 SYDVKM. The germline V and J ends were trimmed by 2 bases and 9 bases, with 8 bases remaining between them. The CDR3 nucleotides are TGTGCCAGCAGTTTACAGTCGAGGCCCCAGCATTTT. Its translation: CASSLQSRPQHF. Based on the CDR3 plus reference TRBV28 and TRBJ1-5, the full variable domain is DVKVTQSSRYLVKRTGEKVFLECVQDMDHENMFWYRQDPGLGLRLIYFSYDVKMKEKGDIPEGYSVSREKKERFSLILESASTNQTSMYLCASSLQSRPQHFGDGTRLSIL.